A selection of T cell receptor beta chains follows, all from one sample in a study of blood T cell repertoires in COVID-19. Some clones are missing from TCRdb's copy, which holds only in-frame ones; the method was immunoSEQ multiplex PCR. The table has some 140,000 clones, around 80% seen once. The sample consisted of peripheral blood. These receptors came from a man aged 60-69 years with acute or convalescent COVID-19. Both conserved end residues are part of each CDR3. Fields, in order: V gene, J gene, clone size, CDR3 length, D gene, CDR3 DNA, CDR3 protein. D genes are given only for firm matches. Not every row has a clone size; where given, it reads once, few, many or a size class.

>TRBV4-3|TRBJ1-2|-|15|-
TGCGCCAGCAGCCTCGGCACCGCGGGTAACTATGGCTACACCTTC
CASSLGTAGNYGYTF
>TRBV7-9|TRBJ1-1|-|12|-
TGTGCCAGCAGCTTAGCAGGGGTTGAAGCTTTCTTT
CASSLAGVEAFF
>TRBV29-1|TRBJ2-5|-|12|-
TGCAGCGTTGTCCCAGGGCAAGAGACCCAGTACTTC
CSVVPGQETQYF
>TRBV29-1|TRBJ2-5|-|14|-
TGCAGCGTGGGTGACTTAGGGAGTGGAGAGACCCAGTACTTC
CSVGDLGSGETQYF
>TRBV3-1/TRBV3-2|TRBJ2-7|-|14|TRBD2
TGTGCCAGCAGCCCGTCGGGGACTAGCTACGAGCAGTACTTC
CASSPSGTSYEQYF
>TRBV5-1|TRBJ2-3|-|16|TRBD2
TGCGCCAGCAGCTTTCTAGCGGGAGAAGTAGCAGATACGCAGTATTTT
CASSFLAGEVADTQYF
>TRBV6-6|TRBJ2-1|-|12|TRBD2
TGTGCCAGCAGTGTGACTAGCCGTGAGCAGTTCTTC
CASSVTSREQFF
>TRBV3-1/TRBV3-2|TRBJ2-3|few|19|-
TGTGCCAGCAGCCATTTCGGGACGGATATTCAAAGGGGGACAGATACGCAGTATTTT
CASSHFGTDIQRGTDTQYF
>TRBV5-1|TRBJ2-3|-|14|-
TGCGCCAGCAGCTTGGACGGGGTGGGGGATACGCAGTATTTT
CASSLDGVGDTQYF
>TRBV3-1/TRBV3-2|TRBJ1-2|-|15|TRBD1
TGTGCCAGCAGCCCTACGACAGGGAATAACTATGGCTACACCTTC
CASSPTTGNNYGYTF
>TRBV14|TRBJ2-2|-|14|-
TGTGCCAGCAGCCAAAACTATCCTACCGGGGAGCTGTTTTTT
CASSQNYPTGELFF
>TRBV9|TRBJ2-1|few|13|-
TGTGCCAGCAGCGTAGCTACTGGAGGTGAGCAGTTCTTC
CASSVATGGEQFF
>TRBV9|TRBJ1-5|-|13|-
TGTGCCAGCAGCGTAGGGTCGGATCAGCCCCAGCATTTT
CASSVGSDQPQHF
>TRBV6-5|TRBJ1-1|many|14|TRBD1
TGTGCCAGCAGCACCCAGGGGGGGAACACTGAAGCTTTCTTT
CASSTQGGNTEAFF
>TRBV28|TRBJ2-7|few|14|TRBD2
TGTGCCAGCAGTTTCCCTAGCGGCCCCTACGAGCAGTACTTC
CASSFPSGPYEQYF
>TRBV2|TRBJ1-5|-|13|TRBD1
TGTGCCACGACAGGGGATAGCAATCAGCCCCAGCATTTT
CATTGDSNQPQHF
>TRBV5-1|TRBJ2-5|-|14|TRBD2
TGCGCCAGCAGCCCAACAGCGGGAGCGGAGACCCAGTACTTC
CASSPTAGAETQYF
>TRBV2|TRBJ1-5|-|13|-
TGTGCCAGCAGCGCGGGCCGGGAACAGCCCCAGCATTTT
CASSAGREQPQHF
>TRBV9|TRBJ2-1|once|15|TRBD2
TGTGCCAGCAGCCCCCAGCGGGAACCCTGGAATGAGCAGTTCTTC
CASSPQREPWNEQFF
>TRBV9|TRBJ2-2|-|14|-
TGTGCCAGCAGCGTAGCTAGGAACACCGGGGAGCTGTTTTTT
CASSVARNTGELFF
>TRBV29-1|TRBJ1-1|-|14|-
TGCAGCGTCCGGGGGGGGACTTTGAACACTGAAGCTTTCTTT
CSVRGGTLNTEAFF
>TRBV24-1|TRBJ1-5|few|14|-
TGTGCCACCATGGACAGTTTGGGCAATCAGCCCCAGCATTTT
CATMDSLGNQPQHF